This TCR beta chain comes out of a study of T-cell reconstitution after alpha-beta-depleted transplantation in children. V was trimmed by 6 bases and J by 3 bases, leaving 10 bases between them. The CDR3 spans 13 residues. Germline V CDR1 and CDR2: ENHRY, SYGVKD. Study-wide results and limits: Two months or so post-transplant, alpha-beta T cells reportedly derived from several hundred expanded graft clones. By one year post-transplant, T-cell counts and diversity largely arose from T cells that were newly produced. At day 60, the high TCRbeta diversity found in some patients originated from recipient T cells and thymic progenitors that had survived.

The authors prepared the TCRbeta library with unique molecular identifiers. TCRdb passed the PCR reads through MiXCR, listing each CDR3 protein once. The sample records about 580,000 distinct CDR3 sequences, under 30% being singletons. Ten or more counts support this clonotype. Its antigen remains unknown. The sequence derives from a boy under two years old who had a stem cell transplant for acute myeloid leukemia, so the T cells may come from the graft donor. Sample: PBMCs, mostly from graft donor cells, taken 360 days after TCRalphabeta/CD19-depleted stem cell transplant. This chain connects TRBV10-3 to TRBJ2-3, with a possible D match to TRBD2 (5 bases). CDR3 region: CAISHTSTDTQYF. DNA for the CDR3: TGTGCCATCAGCCACACTAGTACAGATACGCAGTATTTT.